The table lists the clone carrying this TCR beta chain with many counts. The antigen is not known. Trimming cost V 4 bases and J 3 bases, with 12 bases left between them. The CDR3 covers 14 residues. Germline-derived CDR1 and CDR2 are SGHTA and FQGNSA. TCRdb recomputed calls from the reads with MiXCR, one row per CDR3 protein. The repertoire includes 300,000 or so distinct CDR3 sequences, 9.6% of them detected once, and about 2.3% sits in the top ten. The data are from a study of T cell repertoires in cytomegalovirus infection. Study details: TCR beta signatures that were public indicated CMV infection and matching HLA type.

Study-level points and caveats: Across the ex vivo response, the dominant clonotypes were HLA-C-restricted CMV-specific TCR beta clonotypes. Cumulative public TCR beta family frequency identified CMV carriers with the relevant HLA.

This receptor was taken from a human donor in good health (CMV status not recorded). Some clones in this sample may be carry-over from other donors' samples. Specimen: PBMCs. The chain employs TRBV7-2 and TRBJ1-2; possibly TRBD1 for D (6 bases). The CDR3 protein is CASSSRQAYYGYTF. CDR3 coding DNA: TGTGCCAGCAGCTCGAGACAGGCCTACTATGGCTACACCTTC. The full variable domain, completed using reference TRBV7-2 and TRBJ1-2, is GAGVSQSPSNKVTEKGKDVELRCDPISGHTALYWYRQSLGQGLEFLIYFQGNSAPDKSGLPSDRFSAERTGGSVSTLTIQRTQQEDSAVYLCASSSRQAYYGYTFGSGTRLTVV.